This TCR beta chain derives from a study of CD8 T cells in ankylosing spondylitis. This clonotype has just a few counts. No antigen is known for it. The study's findings and limits: Ankylosing spondylitis blood appeared to carry a characteristic TCR beta motif of several highly homologous variants.

MiXCR was run by TCRdb on the 5' RACE reads, yielding one entry per CDR3 protein. Here the sample spans about 130,000 distinct CDR3 sequences, 17% being singletons. The sequencing sample was made of blood, either unsorted or a sorted T cell fraction (not recorded which). This receptor was taken from a male donor with ankylosing spondylitis.

The CDR3 region has the DNA TGTGCCAGCAGCATAGGAGGTAGAGAAGAGACCCAGTACTTC. Translation gives CASSIGGREETQYF. The J gene is TRBJ2-5, the V gene TRBV7-9, with D possibly being TRBD2 (5 bases). Germline loops: CDR1 SEHNR, CDR2 FQNEAQ (reference sequence). V shed 5 bases and J shed 3 bases, with 13 bases lying between them. The CDR3 is 14 residues long.